A single T cell receptor beta chain is shown here with its context. Seattle patient enrollment occurred during active infection, with longitudinal follow-up thereafter. The CDR3 runs to 13 residues. The germline V and J ends were trimmed by 4 bases and 6 bases, with 13 bases remaining between them. Germline V gene sequence: CDR1 SGHNT, CDR2 YYREEE (reference sequence). This sample stems from a study of blood T cell repertoires in COVID-19. Here immunoSEQ multiplex PCR was the method, and the copy in TCRdb shows in-frame clones only, minus some. The repertoire holds over 200,000 clones, with about 90% as singletons.

This sequence joins TRBV5-4 and TRBJ1-1; possibly TRBD1 for D (6 bases). What was sequenced was peripheral blood. The TCR was taken from a man in his 60s with COVID-19, enrolled during active disease. CDR3 coding DNA: TGTGCCAGCAGCACCGGGACAATCCCTGAAGCTTTCTTT. Encoded protein: CASSTGTIPEAFF.